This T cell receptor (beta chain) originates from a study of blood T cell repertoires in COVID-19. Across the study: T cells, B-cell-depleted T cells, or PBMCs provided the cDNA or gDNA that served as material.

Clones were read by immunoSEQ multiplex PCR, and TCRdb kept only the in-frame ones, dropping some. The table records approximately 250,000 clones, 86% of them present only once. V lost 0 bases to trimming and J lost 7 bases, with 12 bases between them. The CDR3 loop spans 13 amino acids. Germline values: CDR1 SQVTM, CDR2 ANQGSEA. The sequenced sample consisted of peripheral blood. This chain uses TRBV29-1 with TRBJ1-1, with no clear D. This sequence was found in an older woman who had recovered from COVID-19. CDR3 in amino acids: CSVEDSSRVEAFF. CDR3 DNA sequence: TGCAGCGTTGAAGATTCCTCCCGTGTTGAAGCTTTCTTT.